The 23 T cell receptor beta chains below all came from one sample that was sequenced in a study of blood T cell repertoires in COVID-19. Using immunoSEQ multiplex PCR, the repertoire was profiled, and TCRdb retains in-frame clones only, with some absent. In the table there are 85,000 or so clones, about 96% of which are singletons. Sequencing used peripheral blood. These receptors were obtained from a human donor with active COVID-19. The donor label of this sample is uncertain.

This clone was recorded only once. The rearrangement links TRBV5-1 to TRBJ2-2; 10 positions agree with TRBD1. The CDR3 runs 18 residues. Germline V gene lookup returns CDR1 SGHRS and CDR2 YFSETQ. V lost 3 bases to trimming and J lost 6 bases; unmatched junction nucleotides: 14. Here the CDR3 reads CASSSESPGQGFAGELFF. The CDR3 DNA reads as TGCGCCAGCAGCTCGGAAAGTCCGGGACAGGGGTTCGCCGGGGAGCTGTTTTTT. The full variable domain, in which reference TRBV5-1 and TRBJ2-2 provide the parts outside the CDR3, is KAGVTQTPRYLIKTRGQQVTLSCSPISGHRSVSWYQQTPGQGLQFLFEYFSETQRNKGNFPGRFSGRQFSNSRSEMNVSTLELGDSALYLCASSSESPGQGFAGELFFGEGSRLTVL.

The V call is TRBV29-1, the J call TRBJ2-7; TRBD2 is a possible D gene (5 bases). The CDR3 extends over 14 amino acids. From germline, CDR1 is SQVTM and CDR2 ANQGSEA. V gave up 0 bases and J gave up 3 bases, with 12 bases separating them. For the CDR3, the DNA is TGCAGCGTTGAAGATCGCGGGCTTGGCTACGAGCAGTACTTC. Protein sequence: CSVEDRGLGYEQYF.

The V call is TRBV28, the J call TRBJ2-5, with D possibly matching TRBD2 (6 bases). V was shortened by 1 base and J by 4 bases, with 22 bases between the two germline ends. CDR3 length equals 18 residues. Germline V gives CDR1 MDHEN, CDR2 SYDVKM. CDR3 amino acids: CASSLFVGQGGEVETQYF. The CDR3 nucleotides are TGTGCCAGCAGTTTATTCGTTGGGCAGGGAGGTGAGGTAGAGACCCAGTACTTC.

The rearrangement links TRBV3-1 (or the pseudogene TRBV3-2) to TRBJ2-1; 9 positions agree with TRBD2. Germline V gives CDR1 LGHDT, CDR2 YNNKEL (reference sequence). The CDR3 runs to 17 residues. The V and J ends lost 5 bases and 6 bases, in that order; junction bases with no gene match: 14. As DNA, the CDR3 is TGTGCCAGCAGCAGTCCCTTACGGCTAGCGGGGCCCAATGAGCAGTTCTTC. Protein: CASSSPLRLAGPNEQFF.

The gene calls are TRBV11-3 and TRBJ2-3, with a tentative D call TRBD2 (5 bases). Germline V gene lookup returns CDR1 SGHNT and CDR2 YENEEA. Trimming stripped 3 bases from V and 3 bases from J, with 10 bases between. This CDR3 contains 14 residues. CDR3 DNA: TGTGCCAGCAGCTTGAACCCGGGAACAGATACGCAGTATTTT. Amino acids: CASSLNPGTDTQYF.

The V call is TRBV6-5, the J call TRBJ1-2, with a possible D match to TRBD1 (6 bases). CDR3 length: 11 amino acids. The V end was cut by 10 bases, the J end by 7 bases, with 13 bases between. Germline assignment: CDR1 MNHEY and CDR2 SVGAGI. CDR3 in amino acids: CATNREGGYTF. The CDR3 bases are TGTGCCACCAACAGGGAAGGTGGCTACACCTTC.

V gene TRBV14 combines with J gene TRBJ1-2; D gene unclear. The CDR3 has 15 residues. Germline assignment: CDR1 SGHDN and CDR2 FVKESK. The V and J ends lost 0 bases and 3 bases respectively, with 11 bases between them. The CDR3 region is CASSQDFAGYYGYTF. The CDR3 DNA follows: TGTGCCAGCAGCCAAGATTTCGCGGGGTACTATGGCTACACCTTC.

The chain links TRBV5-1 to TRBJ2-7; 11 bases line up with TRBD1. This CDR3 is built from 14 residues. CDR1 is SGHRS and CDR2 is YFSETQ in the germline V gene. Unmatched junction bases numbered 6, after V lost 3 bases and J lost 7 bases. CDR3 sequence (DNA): TGCGCCAGCAGCTCGGGGACAGGGGGGAAGGAGCAGTACTTC. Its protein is CASSSGTGGKEQYF.

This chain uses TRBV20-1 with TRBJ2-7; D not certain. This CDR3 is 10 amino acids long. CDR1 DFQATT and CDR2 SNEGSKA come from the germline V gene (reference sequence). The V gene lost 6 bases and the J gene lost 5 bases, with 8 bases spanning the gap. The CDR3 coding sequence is TGCAGTGCCTATCGGGACGAGCAGTACTTC. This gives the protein CSAYRDEQYF.

CDR3 protein: CASSSETGDNEQFF. In nucleotides, the CDR3 is TGCGCCAGCAGCAGCGAGACAGGAGACAATGAGCAGTTCTTC. The V gene is TRBV5-1, the J gene TRBJ2-1; possible D gene TRBD1, 6 bases. Germline V gives CDR1 SGHRS, CDR2 YFSETQ. The CDR3 has 14 amino acids. Trimming left V 4 bases short and J 5 bases short, with 13 bases between.

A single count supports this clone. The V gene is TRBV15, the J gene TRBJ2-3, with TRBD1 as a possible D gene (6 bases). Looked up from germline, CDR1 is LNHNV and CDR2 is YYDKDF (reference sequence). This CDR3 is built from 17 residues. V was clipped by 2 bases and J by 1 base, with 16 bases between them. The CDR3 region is CATSRPGQGLGTDTQYF. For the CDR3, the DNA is TGTGCCACCAGCAGACCCGGGCAGGGGCTTGGCACAGATACGCAGTATTTT.

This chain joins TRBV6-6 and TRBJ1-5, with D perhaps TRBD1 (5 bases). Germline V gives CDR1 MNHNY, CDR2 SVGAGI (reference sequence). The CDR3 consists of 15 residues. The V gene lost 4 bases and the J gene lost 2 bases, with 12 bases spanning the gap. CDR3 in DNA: TGTGCCAGCAGTTGGGGCAGGGAACGCAATCAGCCCCAGCATTTT. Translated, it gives CASSWGRERNQPQHF.

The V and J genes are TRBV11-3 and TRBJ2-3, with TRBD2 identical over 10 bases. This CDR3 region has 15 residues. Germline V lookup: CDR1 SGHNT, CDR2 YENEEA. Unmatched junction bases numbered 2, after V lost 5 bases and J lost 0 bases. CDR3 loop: CASSEGLASTDTQYF. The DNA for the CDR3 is TGTGCCAGCAGCGAGGGACTAGCGAGCACAGATACGCAGTATTTT.

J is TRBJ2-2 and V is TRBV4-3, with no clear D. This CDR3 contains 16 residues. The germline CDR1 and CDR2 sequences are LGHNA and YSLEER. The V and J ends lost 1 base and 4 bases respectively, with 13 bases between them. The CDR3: CASSQGIRAGTGELFF. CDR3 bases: TGCGCCAGCAGCCAAGGCATTCGCGCTGGCACCGGGGAGCTGTTTTTT.

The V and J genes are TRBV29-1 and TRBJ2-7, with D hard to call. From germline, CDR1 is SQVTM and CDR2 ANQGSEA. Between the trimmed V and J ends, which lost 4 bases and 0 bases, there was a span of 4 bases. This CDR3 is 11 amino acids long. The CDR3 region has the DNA TGCAGCGTTGCTAGCTCCTACGAGCAGTACTTC. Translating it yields CSVASSYEQYF.

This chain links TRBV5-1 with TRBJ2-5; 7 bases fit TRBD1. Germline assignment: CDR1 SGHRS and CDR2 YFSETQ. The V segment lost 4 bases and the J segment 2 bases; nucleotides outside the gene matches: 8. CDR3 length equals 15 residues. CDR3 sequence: CASSAMTGPQETQYF. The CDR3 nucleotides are TGCGCCAGCAGCGCGATGACAGGGCCACAAGAGACCCAGTACTTC.

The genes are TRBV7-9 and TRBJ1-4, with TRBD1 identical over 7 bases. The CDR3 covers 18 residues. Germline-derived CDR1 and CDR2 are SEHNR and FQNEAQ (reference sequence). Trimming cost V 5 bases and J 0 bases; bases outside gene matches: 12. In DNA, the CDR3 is TGTGCCAGCAGCCCTGGGGGACAGTCCCTTGCAACTAATGAAAAACTGTTTTTT. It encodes CASSPGGQSLATNEKLFF.

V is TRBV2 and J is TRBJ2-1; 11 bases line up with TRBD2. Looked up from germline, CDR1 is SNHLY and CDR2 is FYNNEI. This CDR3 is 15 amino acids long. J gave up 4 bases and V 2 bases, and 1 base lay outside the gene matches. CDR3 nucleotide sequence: TGTGCCAGCAGTGAACTAGCGGGGGGATACAATGAGCAGTTCTTC. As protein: CASSELAGGYNEQFF. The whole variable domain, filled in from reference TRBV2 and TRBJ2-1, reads EPEVTQTPSHQVTQMGQEVILRCVPISNHLYFYWYRQILGQKVEFLVSFYNNEISEKSEIFDDQFSVERPDGSNFTLKIRSTKLEDSAMYFCASSELAGGYNEQFFGPGTRLTVL.

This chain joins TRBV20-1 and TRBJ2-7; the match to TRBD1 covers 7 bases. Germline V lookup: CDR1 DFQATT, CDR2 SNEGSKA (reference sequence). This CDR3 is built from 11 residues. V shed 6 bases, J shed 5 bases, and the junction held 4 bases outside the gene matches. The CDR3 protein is CSAHRGDEQYF. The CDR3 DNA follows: TGCAGTGCGCACAGGGGCGACGAGCAGTACTTC.

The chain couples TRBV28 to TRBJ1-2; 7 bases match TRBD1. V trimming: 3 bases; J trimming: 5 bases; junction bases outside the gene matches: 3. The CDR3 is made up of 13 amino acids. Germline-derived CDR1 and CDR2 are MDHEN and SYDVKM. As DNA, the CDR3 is TGTGCCAGCAGTTTTGACAGGGCTTATGGCTACACCTTC. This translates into CASSFDRAYGYTF.

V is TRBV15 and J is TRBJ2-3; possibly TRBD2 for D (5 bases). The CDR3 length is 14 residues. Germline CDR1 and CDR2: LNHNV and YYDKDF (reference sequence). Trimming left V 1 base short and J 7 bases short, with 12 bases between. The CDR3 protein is CATSRGPGENTQYF. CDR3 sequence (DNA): TGTGCCACCAGCAGAGGTCCCGGGGAGAATACGCAGTATTTT.

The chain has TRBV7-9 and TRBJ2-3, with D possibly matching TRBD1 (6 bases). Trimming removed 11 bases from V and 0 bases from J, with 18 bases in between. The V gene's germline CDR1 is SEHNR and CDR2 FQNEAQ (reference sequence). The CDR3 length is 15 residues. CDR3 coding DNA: TGTGCCCCCAGTGAACACAGGGCTAGCACAGATACGCAGTATTTT. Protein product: CAPSEHRASTDTQYF.

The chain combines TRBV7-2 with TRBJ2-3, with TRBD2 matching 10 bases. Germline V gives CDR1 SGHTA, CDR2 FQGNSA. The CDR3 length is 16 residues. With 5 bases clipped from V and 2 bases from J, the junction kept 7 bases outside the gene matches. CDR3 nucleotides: TGTGCCAGCAGCCCTAGCGGGAGTTTAGCCACAGATACGCAGTATTTT. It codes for CASSPSGSLATDTQYF.